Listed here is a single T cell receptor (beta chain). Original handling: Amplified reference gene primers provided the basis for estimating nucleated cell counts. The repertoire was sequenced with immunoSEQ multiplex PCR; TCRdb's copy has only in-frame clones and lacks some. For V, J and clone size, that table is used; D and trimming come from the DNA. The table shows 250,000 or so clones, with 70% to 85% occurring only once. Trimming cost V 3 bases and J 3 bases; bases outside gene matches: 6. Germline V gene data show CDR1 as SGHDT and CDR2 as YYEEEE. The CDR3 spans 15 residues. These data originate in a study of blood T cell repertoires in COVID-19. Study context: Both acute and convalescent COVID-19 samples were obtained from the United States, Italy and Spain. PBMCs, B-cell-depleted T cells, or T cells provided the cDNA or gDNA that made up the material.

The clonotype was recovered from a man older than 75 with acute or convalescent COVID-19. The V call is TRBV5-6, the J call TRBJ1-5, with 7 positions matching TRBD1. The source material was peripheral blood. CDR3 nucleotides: TGTGCCAGCAGCTCTGGAGACAGGGACAATCAGCCCCAGCATTTT. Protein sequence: CASSSGDRDNQPQHF.